The 24 T cell receptor beta chains below come from one sample, sequenced in a study of response to subunit inactivated influenza vaccine. TCRdb passed the RT-PCR reads through MiXCR, listing each CDR3 protein once. This sample yields under 550,000 distinct CDR3 sequences, of which less than 7.5% are seen a single time; about an eighth belongs to the top ten. The specimen was PBMCs from blood, collected around 25 months after vaccination. These receptors originate from a man aged 45 to 75 who received an inactivated influenza vaccine.

There are a few counts of this clonotype. This chain uses TRBV28 with TRBJ1-1; 8 nucleotides line up with TRBD1. V lost 6 bases to trimming and J lost 4 bases; unmatched junction nucleotides: 7. Germline loops: CDR1 MDHEN, CDR2 SYDVKM. The CDR3 runs to 14 residues. The CDR3 region has the DNA TGTGCCAGCAGACCTTTAGACAGGGGCACTGAAGCTTTCTTT. Residues: CASRPLDRGTEAFF.

The genes are TRBV5-1 and TRBJ1-2; D is uncertain. Per germline, CDR1 SGHRS and CDR2 YFSETQ. V shed 4 bases and J shed 4 bases, with 8 bases lying between them. The CDR3 consists of 12 residues. The CDR3 nucleotides read TGCGCCAGCAGCGCCAGCTCCTATGGCTACACCTTC. Amino acid sequence: CASSASSYGYTF.

In this sample, this clonotype turned up a few times. The V and J genes are TRBV10-3 and TRBJ1-1, with D maybe TRBD1 (6 bases). CDR3 length equals 15 residues. Trimming stripped 4 bases from V and 0 bases from J, with 12 bases between. The germline V gene encodes CDR1 ENHRY and CDR2 SYGVKD. Here the CDR3 DNA reads TGTGCCATCAGTGCTACAGGGAAACTGAACACTGAAGCTTTCTTT. It codes for CAISATGKLNTEAFF.

The J gene is TRBJ1-1, the V gene TRBV6-5, with D unresolved. There are 15 residues in the CDR3. The germline V gene encodes CDR1 MNHEY and CDR2 SVGAGI. Trimming removed 2 bases at V and 7 bases at J, with 17 bases between. The CDR3 DNA sequence: TGTGCCAGCAGTTACAGGGCCGGGTTTAGTGTTGAAGCTTTCTTT. The encoded protein is CASSYRAGFSVEAFF.

This chain uses TRBV29-1 with TRBJ2-1; 12 bases align to TRBD2. J gave up 8 bases and V 6 bases, and 14 bases lay outside the gene matches. This CDR3 region has 16 residues. Germline V gene lookup returns CDR1 SQVTM and CDR2 ANQGSEA. CDR3 amino acids: CSVKGASGRAVYEQFF. CDR3 bases: TGCAGCGTGAAGGGGGCTAGCGGGAGGGCCGTCTATGAGCAGTTCTTC.

The V and J genes are TRBV7-3 and TRBJ2-3; 7 positions match TRBD2. Trimming removed 5 bases from V and 1 base from J; junction bases left unmatched: 15. The CDR3 consists of 18 residues. Germline V gives CDR1 SGHTA, CDR2 FQGTGA. The CDR3 DNA is TGTGCCAGCAGCCGCTACCCAACTACTAGCGCACGCACAGATACGCAGTATTTT. Translation gives CASSRYPTTSARTDTQYF.

This clonotype was detected a few times. The chain carries TRBV7-8 and TRBJ2-1; TRBD1 or TRBD2 may be the D gene (6 bases each). Trimming left V 3 bases short and J 5 bases short, with 20 bases between. The germline V gene has CDR1 SGHVS and CDR2 FQNEAQ. The CDR3 sequence is 17 residues long. DNA for the CDR3: TGTGCCAGCAGCTTCCCCCTAGGGGGAGGCACGAACAATGAGCAGTTCTTC. Residues: CASSFPLGGGTNNEQFF.

The chain recombines TRBV4-3 with TRBJ2-2; a weak D match, TRBD2 (6 bases). Germline V gene lookup returns CDR1 LGHNA and CDR2 YSLEER. V was trimmed by 4 bases and J by 4 bases, leaving 13 bases between them. The CDR3 runs to 15 residues. CDR3 residues: CASSLGTLSTGELFF. The CDR3 coding sequence is TGCGCCAGCAGCCTAGGGACTCTATCCACCGGGGAGCTGTTTTTT.

This clonotype was counted only a few times. The rearrangement links TRBV4-3 to TRBJ1-2; possibly TRBD1 for D (6 bases). The V gene lost 3 bases and the J gene lost 4 bases, with 21 bases spanning the gap. CDR1 is LGHNA, CDR2 YSLEER, per germline. This CDR3 is 17 amino acids long. In DNA, the CDR3 is TGCGCCAGCAGCCATACCGGGACTGCACTGGACAGCTATGGCTACACCTTC. This translates into CASSHTGTALDSYGYTF.

The V gene is TRBV20-1, the J gene TRBJ2-3, with 8 bases aligning to TRBD2. The CDR3 has 15 amino acids. CDR1 and CDR2 from the germline V gene are DFQATT and SNEGSKA (reference sequence). With 3 bases clipped from V and 2 bases from J, the junction kept 7 bases outside the gene matches. This CDR3 is CSASGLAGHTDTQYF. In nucleotides, the CDR3 is TGCAGTGCTAGTGGGCTAGCGGGCCACACAGATACGCAGTATTTT.

This clonotype turned up a few times. The V call is TRBV9, the J call TRBJ2-1; tentatively, D is TRBD2 (6 bases). Germline-derived CDR1 and CDR2 are SGDLS and YYNGEE. This CDR3 comprises 15 residues. Trimming took 4 bases from V and 7 from J, leaving 18 bases between them. The CDR3 DNA reads as TGTGCCAGCAGCCAGAGCGGAGGGGCGGGGAATGAGCAGTTCTTC. Residues: CASSQSGGAGNEQFF.

CDR3 nucleotides: TGTGCCAGTCGGCGCCGGAACACCTACAATGAGCAGTTCTTC. Translation gives CASRRRNTYNEQFF. The chain combines TRBV19 with TRBJ2-1, with D uncertain. The CDR3 covers 14 residues. The V gene's germline CDR1 is LNHDA and CDR2 SQIVND (reference sequence). V was cut by 8 bases and J by 2 bases, with 13 bases left in between.

The chain joins TRBV28 to TRBJ2-1; no clear D gene. The CDR3 contains 16 residues. Trimming cost V 8 bases and J 0 bases, with 17 bases left between them. Germline-derived CDR1 and CDR2 are MDHEN and SYDVKM. CDR3 amino acids: CASSPAAPSSYNEQFF. The CDR3 nucleotides read TGTGCCAGCTCCCCCGCGGCGCCGAGCTCCTACAATGAGCAGTTCTTC.

The rearrangement joins TRBV6-1 to TRBJ2-7, with D perhaps assigned TRBD1 or TRBD2 (5 bases each). The CDR3 totals 13 residues. V lost 4 bases and J lost 3, with 10 bases in between. The germline V gene has CDR1 MNHNS and CDR2 SASEGT. CDR3 residues: CASSAGARYEQYF. The CDR3 nucleotides are TGTGCCAGCAGTGCCGGGGCCCGCTACGAGCAGTACTTC.

A few counts support this clonotype. The chain carries TRBV12-3 or TRBV12-4 and TRBJ2-2; 8 bases map to TRBD2. The V segment lost 6 bases and the J segment 7 bases; nucleotides outside the gene matches: 16. CDR3 size: 17 residues. The CDR3 DNA is TGTGCCAGCAGCCCCTACGGAAAGCGGGGGATCGGCGGGGAGCTGTTTTTT. Translation gives CASSPYGKRGIGGELFF.

This sequence joins TRBV6-1 and TRBJ2-5; 8 nucleotides align to TRBD2. This CDR3 has 15 residues. CDR1 and CDR2 from the germline V gene are MNHNS and SASEGT. Unmatched junction bases numbered 10, after V lost 8 bases and J lost 2 bases. The CDR3 DNA is TGTGCCAGCCAGAGGGCGGCGGGGGGACAAGAGACCCAGTACTTC. Its translation is CASQRAAGGQETQYF.

This clonotype has more than one count but fewer than ten. The chain recombines TRBV27 with TRBJ2-3, with 11 bases identical to TRBD1. The germline V gene encodes CDR1 MNHEY and CDR2 SMNVEV (reference sequence). The CDR3 sequence is 18 residues long. The trim removed 3 bases at V and 3 bases at J, leaving 11 bases unmatched. The CDR3 loop is CASSFSLPGQGGTDTQYF. Written as DNA, the CDR3 is TGTGCCAGCAGTTTCTCTCTACCGGGACAGGGGGGAACAGATACGCAGTATTTT.

This clonotype appeared a few times. The genes are TRBV29-1 and TRBJ2-7, with D maybe TRBD2 (6 bases). The germline CDR1 and CDR2 sequences are SQVTM and ANQGSEA. CDR3 size: 11 residues. Trimming cost V 4 bases and J 6 bases, with 10 bases left between them. CDR3 DNA sequence: TGCAGCGTTGCCGGGGGAGGCGAGCAGTACTTC. It encodes CSVAGGGEQYF.

This clonotype was counted only a few times. This chain connects TRBV20-1 to TRBJ2-2, with D possibly being TRBD2 (5 bases). The CDR3 is 13 amino acids. Trimming shortened V by 7 bases and J by 1 base, and 10 bases separated the two germline ends. The germline gives CDR1 DFQATT, CDR2 SNEGSKA (reference sequence). This CDR3 reads CSVRRQNTGELFF. The CDR3 coding sequence is TGCAGTGTTCGGAGGCAGAACACCGGGGAGCTGTTTTTT.

This clonotype was counted between two and nine times. Mismatch with germline at one junction end may stem from a read error. The chain has TRBV4-2 and TRBJ2-1, with TRBD2 matching 9 bases. CDR3 size: 16 residues. Germline values: CDR1 LGHNA, CDR2 YNFKEQ. The CDR3, as DNA: TGTGCCAGCAGGCAAGATGTTGTGACTAGCGGACCTGAGCAGTTCTTC. It codes for CASRQDVVTSGPEQFF.

This clonotype has at least ten counts. The rearrangement joins TRBV7-9 to TRBJ2-5; maybe TRBD2 (6 bases). The CDR3 sequence is 16 residues long. Germline V lookup: CDR1 SEHNR, CDR2 FQNEAQ (reference sequence). The germline V and J ends were trimmed by 2 bases and 4 bases, with 17 bases remaining between them. The CDR3 spells CASSLYFWEVGETQYF. DNA for the CDR3: TGTGCCAGCAGCTTATATTTTTGGGAGGTCGGAGAGACCCAGTACTTC.

This clonotype was found many times. The DNA of the CDR3 is TGCGCCAGCAGCCCCGGGGTCGACGGAGAGCAGTACTTC. This codes for CASSPGVDGEQYF. The chain couples TRBV5-1 to TRBJ2-7; perhaps TRBD2 as D (5 bases). The V end was cut by 4 bases, the J end by 7 bases, with 15 bases between. The CDR3 sequence is 13 residues long. CDR1 SGHRS and CDR2 YFSETQ come from the germline V gene.

About this clonotype itself: One end of the junction fails to match germline, which may point to a read error. The V and J genes are TRBV27 and TRBJ2-7; D not certain. This CDR3 comprises 14 residues. Germline CDR1 is MNHEY and CDR2 is SMNVEV (reference sequence). For the CDR3, the DNA is TGTGTCAGCAGTACGGCTAGGCCCTCCTACGAGCAGTACTTC. Encoded protein: CVSSTARPSYEQYF.

The table lists this clonotype with many counts. The CDR3 bases are TGCGCCAGCAGCCAACCCTACAGGGGAGGAGGTCGGGGGGCCAAAAACATTCAGTACTTC. It yields the protein CASSQPYRGGGRGAKNIQYF. The V call is TRBV4-1, the J call TRBJ2-4, with a possible D match to TRBD1 (7 bases). This CDR3 is built from 20 residues. Germline-derived CDR1 and CDR2 are MGHRA and YSYEKL. Trimming cost V 2 bases and J 1 base, with 24 bases left between them.